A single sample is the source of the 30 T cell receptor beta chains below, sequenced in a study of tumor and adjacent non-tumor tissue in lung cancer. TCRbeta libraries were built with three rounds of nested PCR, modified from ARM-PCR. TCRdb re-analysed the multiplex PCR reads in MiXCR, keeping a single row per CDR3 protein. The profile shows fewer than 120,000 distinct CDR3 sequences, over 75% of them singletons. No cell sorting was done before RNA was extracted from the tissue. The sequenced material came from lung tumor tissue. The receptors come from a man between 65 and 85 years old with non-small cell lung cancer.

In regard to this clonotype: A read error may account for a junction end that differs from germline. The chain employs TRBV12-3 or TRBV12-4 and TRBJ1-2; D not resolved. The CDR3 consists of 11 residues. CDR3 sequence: CANTLGDCYAF. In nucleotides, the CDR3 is TGTGCCAACACCCTGGGAGATTGCTACGCCTTC.

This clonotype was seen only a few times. DNA of the CDR3: TGTACTAGCATCCTAGTCAGAGGAGGAAAACTGTTTTTT. Translating it yields CTSILVRGGKLFF. The chain couples TRBV11-2 to TRBJ1-4; D is uncertain. This CDR3 region has 13 residues. Germline values: CDR1 SGHAT, CDR2 FQNNGV.

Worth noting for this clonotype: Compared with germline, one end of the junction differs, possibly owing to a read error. The CDR3 nucleotides are TGTGGCAACAGCCCGCGACAGGGCAACACCGGGGAGCGGTTTTTT. Translated: CGNSPRQGNTGERFF. The V gene is TRBV11-3, the J gene TRBJ2-2; 7 positions agree with TRBD1. The germline gives CDR1 SGHNT, CDR2 YENEEA. This CDR3 contains 15 residues.

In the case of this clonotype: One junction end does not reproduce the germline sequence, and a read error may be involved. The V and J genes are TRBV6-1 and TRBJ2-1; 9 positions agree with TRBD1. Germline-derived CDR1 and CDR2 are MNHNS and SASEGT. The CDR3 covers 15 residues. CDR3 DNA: TGTGCCAACAGTCTCGGGACAGGGCTTTACACTGAGCAGTTCTTC. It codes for CANSLGTGLYTEQFF.

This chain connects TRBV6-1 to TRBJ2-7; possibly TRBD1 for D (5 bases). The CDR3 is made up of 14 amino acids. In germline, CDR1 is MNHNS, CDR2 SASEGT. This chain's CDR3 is CANTRIDSSYEQYF. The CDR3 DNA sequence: TGTGCAAACACTCGGATAGACAGCTCCTACGAGCAGTACTTC.

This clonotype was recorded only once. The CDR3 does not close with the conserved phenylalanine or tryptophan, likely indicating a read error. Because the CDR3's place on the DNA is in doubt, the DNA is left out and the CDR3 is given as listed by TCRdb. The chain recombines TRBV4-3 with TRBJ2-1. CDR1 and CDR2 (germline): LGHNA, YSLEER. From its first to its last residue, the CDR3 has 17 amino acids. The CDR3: CASSQDWLVGPYNEPFI.

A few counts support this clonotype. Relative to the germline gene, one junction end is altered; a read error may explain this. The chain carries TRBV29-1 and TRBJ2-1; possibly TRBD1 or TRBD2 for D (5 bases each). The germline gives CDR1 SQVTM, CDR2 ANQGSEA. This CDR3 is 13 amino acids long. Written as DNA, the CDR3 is TGTAGCGTTGCCTACAGGTTGGAAGGTGAGCAGTTATTC. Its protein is CSVAYRLEGEQLF.

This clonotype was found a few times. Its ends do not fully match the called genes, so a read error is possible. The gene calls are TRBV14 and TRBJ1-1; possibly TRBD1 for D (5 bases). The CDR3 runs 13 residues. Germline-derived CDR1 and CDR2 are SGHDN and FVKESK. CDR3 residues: CVSSQGLTGEAFF. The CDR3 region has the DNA TGTGTCAGCAGCCAAGGTCTTACAGGTGAAGCTTTCTTT.

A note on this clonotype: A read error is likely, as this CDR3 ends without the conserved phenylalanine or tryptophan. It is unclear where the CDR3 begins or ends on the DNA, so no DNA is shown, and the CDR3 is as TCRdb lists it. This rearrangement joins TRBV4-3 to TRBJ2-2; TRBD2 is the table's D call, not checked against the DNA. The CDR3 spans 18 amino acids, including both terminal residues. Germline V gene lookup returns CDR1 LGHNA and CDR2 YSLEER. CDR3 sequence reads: CASSQEVLLAGVGGELVL.

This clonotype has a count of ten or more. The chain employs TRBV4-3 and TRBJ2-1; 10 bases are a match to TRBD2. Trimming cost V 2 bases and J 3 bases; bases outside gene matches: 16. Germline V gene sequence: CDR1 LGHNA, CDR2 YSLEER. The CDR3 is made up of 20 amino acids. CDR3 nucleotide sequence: TGCGCCAGCAGCCAATTCACCACTTCCGGGACTAGCGACGTCTACAATGAGCAGTTCTTC. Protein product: CASSQFTTSGTSDVYNEQFF.

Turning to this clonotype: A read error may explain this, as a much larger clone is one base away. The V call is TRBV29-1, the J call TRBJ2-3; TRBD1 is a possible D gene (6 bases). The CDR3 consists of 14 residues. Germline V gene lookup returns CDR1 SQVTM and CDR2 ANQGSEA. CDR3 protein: CSIDRPQSTVTQYF. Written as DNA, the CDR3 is TGCAGCATCGACAGGCCGCAGAGCACAGTTACGCAGTATTTT.

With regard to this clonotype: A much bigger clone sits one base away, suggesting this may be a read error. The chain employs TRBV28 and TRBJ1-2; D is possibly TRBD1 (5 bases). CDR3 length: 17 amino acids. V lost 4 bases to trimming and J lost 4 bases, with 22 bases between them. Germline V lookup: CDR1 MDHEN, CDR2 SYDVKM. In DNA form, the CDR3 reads TGTGCCAGCAGTTACACTACAGGACTGCGACCCCTCTATGGCTACACCTTC. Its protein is CASSYTTGLRPLYGYTF.

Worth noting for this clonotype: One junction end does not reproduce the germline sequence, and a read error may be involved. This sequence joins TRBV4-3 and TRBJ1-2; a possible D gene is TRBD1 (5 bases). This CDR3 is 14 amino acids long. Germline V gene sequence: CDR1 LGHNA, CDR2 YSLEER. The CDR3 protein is CASNQDLGAGRYAF. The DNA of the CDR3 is TGCGCCAGCAACCAAGACCTCGGGGCAGGACGCTACGCCTTC.

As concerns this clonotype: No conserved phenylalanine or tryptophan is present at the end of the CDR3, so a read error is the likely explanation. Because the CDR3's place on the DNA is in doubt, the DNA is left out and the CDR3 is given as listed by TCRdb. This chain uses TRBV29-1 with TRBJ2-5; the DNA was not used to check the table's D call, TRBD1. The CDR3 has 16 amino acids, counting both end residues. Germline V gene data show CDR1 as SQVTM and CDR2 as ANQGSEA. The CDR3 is CSAKPYLQTGQGTKYL.

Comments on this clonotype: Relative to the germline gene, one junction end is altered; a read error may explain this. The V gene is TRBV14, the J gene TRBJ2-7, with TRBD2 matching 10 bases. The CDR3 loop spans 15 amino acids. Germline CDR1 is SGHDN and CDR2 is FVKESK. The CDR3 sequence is CASSHLAGVSNKQYF. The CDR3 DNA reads TGTGCCAGTAGCCACCTAGCGGGAGTATCCAACAAGCAGTACTTC.

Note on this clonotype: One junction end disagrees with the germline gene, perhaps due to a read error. CDR3 protein: CTSSLRTIGSTSTDTQYF. The CDR3 DNA follows: TGTACCAGCAGCCTACGGACTATCGGGAGTACTAGCACAGATACGCAGTATTTT. V gene TRBV7-8 combines with J gene TRBJ2-3; TRBD2 is a possible D gene (6 bases). This CDR3 is built from 18 residues. Germline V CDR1 and CDR2: SGHVS, FQNEAQ. Combining the CDR3 with reference TRBV7-8 and TRBJ2-3 gives the whole variable domain GAGVSQSPRYKVAKRGQDVALRCDPISGHVSLFWYQQALGQGPEFLTYFQNEAQLDKSGLPSDRFFAERPEGSVSTLKIQRTQQEDSAVYLCTSSLRTIGSTSTDTQYFGPGTRLTVL.

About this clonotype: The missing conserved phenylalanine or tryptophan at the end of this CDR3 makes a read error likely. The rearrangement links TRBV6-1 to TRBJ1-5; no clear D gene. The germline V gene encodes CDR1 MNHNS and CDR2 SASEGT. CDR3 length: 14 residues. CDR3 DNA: TGTACCAGCAGCGCGGGGATTAGCAATCAGCCCCAGCATCTT. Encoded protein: CTSSAGISNQPQHL.

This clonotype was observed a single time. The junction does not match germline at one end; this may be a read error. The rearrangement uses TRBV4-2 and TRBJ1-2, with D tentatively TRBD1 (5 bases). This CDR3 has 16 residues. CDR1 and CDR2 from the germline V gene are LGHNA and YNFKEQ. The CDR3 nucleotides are TGTACCAGCAGCCAAGATTTGAGCAGGGCCAGCTATGGCTACACCTTC. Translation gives CTSSQDLSRASYGYTF.

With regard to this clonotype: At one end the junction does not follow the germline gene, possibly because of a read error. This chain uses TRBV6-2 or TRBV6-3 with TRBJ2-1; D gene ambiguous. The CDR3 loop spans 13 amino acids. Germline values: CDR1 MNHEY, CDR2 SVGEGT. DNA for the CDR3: TGTGCCAGCAGCAGAGGCCGTTACAATGAACAGTTCTTC. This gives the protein CASSRGRYNEQFF.

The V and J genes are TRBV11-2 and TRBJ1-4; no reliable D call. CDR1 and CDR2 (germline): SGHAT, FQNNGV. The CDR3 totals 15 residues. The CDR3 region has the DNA TGTGTCAGGAGCAGAAGTGTGATAAGTAATGAAAAACTGTTTTTT. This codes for CVRSRSVISNEKLFF.

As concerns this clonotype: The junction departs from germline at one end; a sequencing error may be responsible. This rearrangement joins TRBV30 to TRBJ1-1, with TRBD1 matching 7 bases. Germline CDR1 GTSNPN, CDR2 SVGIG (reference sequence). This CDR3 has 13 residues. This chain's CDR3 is CARVGGEGTEALF. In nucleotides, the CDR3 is TGTGCCCGTGTAGGGGGCGAGGGCACTGAAGCTTTGTTT.

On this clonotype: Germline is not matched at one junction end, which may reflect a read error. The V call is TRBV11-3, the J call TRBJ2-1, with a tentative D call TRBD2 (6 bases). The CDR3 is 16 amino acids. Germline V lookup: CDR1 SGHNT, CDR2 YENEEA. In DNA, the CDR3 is TGTGCCAGCAGCTTAGATCCCACGGAGGGCAATGGTGAGGAGTTCTTC. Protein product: CASSLDPTEGNGEEFF.

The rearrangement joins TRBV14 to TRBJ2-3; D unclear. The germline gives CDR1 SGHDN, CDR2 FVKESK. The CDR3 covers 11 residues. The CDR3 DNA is TGTGGCACCAGCCAACGTACCACGCAGTATTTT. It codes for CGTSQRTTQYF.

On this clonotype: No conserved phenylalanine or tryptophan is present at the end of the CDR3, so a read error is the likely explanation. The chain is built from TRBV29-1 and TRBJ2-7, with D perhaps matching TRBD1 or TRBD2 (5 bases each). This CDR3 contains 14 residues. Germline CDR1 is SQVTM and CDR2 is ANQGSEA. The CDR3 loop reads CSVERVGPTYEQYS. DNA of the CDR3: TGCAGCGTTGAAAGGGTGGGACCGACCTATGAGCAGTACTCC.

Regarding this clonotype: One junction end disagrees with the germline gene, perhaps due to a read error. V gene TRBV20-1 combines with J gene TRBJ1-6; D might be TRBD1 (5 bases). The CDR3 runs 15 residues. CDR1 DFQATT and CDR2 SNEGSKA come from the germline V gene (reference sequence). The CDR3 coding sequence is TGCAGTGATAGAGATACGGGACCGACCAATTCACCCCTCCACTTT. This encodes CSDRDTGPTNSPLHF.

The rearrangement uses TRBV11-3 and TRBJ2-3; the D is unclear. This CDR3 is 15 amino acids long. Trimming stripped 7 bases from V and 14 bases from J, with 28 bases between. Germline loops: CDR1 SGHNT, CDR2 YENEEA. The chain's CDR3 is CASTRWEVSTDMRYF. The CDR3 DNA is TGTGCCAGCACCCGTTGGGAAGTAAGCACAGATATGCGGTATTTT.

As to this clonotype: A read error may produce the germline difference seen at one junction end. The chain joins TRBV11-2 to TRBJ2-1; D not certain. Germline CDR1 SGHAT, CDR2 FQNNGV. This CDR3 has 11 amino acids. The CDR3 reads CASSLTSRSHF. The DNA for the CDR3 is TGTGCCAGCAGCTTAACGAGCCGATCGCACTTC.

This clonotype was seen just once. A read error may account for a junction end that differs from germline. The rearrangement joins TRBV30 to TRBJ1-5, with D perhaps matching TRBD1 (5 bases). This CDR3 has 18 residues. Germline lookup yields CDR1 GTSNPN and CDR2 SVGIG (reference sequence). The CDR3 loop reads CVWSTTGVDIYSNQPQHF. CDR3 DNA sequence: TGTGTCTGGAGTACTACAGGAGTCGATATCTATAGCAATCAGCCCCAGCATTTT.

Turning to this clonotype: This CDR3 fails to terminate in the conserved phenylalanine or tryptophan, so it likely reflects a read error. DNA for the CDR3: TGCAGCATTCTCCAAGCGGGAGCCTATGGCTACACCTTA. This codes for CSILQAGAYGYTL. The chain is built from TRBV29-1 and TRBJ1-2, with D uncertain. This CDR3 contains 13 residues. Germline V lookup: CDR1 SQVTM, CDR2 ANQGSEA. V was shortened by 8 bases and J by 4 bases, with 17 bases between the two germline ends.

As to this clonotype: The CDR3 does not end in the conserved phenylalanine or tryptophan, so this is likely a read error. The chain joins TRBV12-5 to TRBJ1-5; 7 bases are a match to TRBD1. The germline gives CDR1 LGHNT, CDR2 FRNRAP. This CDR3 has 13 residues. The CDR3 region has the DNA TGTGCTAGTGCCCTGGACAGGAATCGGCCCCAGCATTCT. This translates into CASALDRNRPQHS.